One sample yielded the 13 T cell receptor beta chains listed below, sequenced in a study of CD4+ T cells in melanoma. Clones were read by immunoSEQ multiplex PCR, and TCRdb kept only the in-frame ones, dropping some. This table holds about 4,900 clones, 50% to 75% found once. The specimen was cells from a culture (not recorded whether cultured in vitro). The receptor source for this set is a human donor with melanoma.

The V call is TRBV5-8, the J call TRBJ2-5; TRBD1 aligns across 7 bases. Germline values: CDR1 SGHTS, CDR2 YDEGEE. The CDR3 is 14 residues long. V lost 4 bases and J lost 1; bases outside the gene matches: 4. This CDR3 is CASSHGTVQETQYF. As DNA, the CDR3 is TGTGCCAGCAGCCACGGGACAGTCCAAGAGACCCAGTACTTC.

This clone was seen a handful of times. This sample includes further DNA sequences coding for the same CDR3. CDR3 protein: CASSVEGSYEQYF. The CDR3 DNA sequence: TGTGCCAGCAGCGTAGAGGGCTCCTACGAGCAGTACTTC. The V call is TRBV9, the J call TRBJ2-7, with no clear D. The CDR3 is 13 residues long. Germline CDR1 SGDLS, CDR2 YYNGEE. V was shortened by 0 bases and J by 0 bases, with 4 bases between the two germline ends.

The sample holds a few counts of this clone. The genes are TRBV7-9 and TRBJ2-3, with D perhaps TRBD1 (6 bases). Per germline, CDR1 SEHNR and CDR2 FQNEAQ (reference sequence). V was clipped by 0 bases and J by 6 bases, with 13 bases between them. The CDR3 is made up of 15 amino acids. CDR3 DNA sequence: TGTGCCAGCAGCTTAGCAGGGGCAGGGGTTGATACGCAGTATTTT. Its translation is CASSLAGAGVDTQYF.

The V gene is TRBV10-3, the J gene TRBJ1-2; possibly TRBD1 for D (6 bases). The CDR3 runs 16 residues. Trimming shortened V by 2 bases and J by 7 bases, and 20 bases separated the two germline ends. The germline V gene has CDR1 ENHRY and CDR2 SYGVKD. Here the CDR3 reads CAISERRRDEGGGYTF. DNA for the CDR3: TGTGCCATCAGTGAGCGACGCCGGGACGAAGGGGGTGGCTACACCTTC.

The chain couples TRBV7-9 to TRBJ2-1; no definite D call. V was cut by 6 bases and J by 9 bases, with 12 bases left in between. The CDR3 loop spans 12 amino acids. CDR1 is SEHNR, CDR2 FQNEAQ, per germline (reference sequence). The CDR3, as DNA: TGTGCCAGCAGTTCCACCTGGCCTGAGCAGTTCTTC. Translated, it gives CASSSTWPEQFF.

This chain connects TRBV18 to TRBJ2-5; 8 nucleotides line up with TRBD2. V lost 3 bases, J lost 6 bases, and 6 bases stayed unmatched. CDR1 is KGHSH and CDR2 is LQKENI in the germline V gene. CDR3 length equals 14 residues. CDR3 loop: CASSPLAGPKTQYF. CDR3 DNA sequence: TGTGCCAGCTCACCCTTAGCGGGGCCTAAGACCCAGTACTTC.

The CDR3: CASRRRPGQGATYEQYF. In nucleotides, the CDR3 is TGTGCCAGTAGGAGAAGACCGGGACAGGGGGCGACCTACGAGCAGTACTTC. The V and J genes are TRBV19 and TRBJ2-7; 12 nucleotides line up with TRBD1. V was clipped by 6 bases and J by 2 bases; unmatched bases: 11. The CDR3 is 17 amino acids. Germline loops: CDR1 LNHDA, CDR2 SQIVND (reference sequence).

The J gene is TRBJ1-3, the V gene TRBV25-1, with a weak D call TRBD1 (6 bases). The CDR3 length is 16 residues. Trimming stripped 5 bases from V and 3 bases from J, with 17 bases between. Germline assignment: CDR1 MGHDK and CDR2 SYGVNS. Here the CDR3 reads CASSTPDRKIGNTIYF. As DNA, the CDR3 is TGTGCCAGCAGTACCCCCGACAGGAAGATTGGAAACACCATATATTTT.

This clone was seen a handful of times. The rearrangement joins TRBV6-1 to TRBJ1-2; no clear D. Germline CDR1 MNHNS, CDR2 SASEGT. The CDR3 is made up of 14 amino acids. V shed 0 bases and J shed 8 bases, with 13 bases lying between them. CDR3 region: CASSEASGGGGYTF. CDR3 bases: TGTGCCAGCAGTGAAGCGAGTGGCGGTGGGGGCTACACCTTC.

This rearrangement joins TRBV27 to TRBJ2-1; D gene uncertain. The V gene lost 6 bases and the J gene lost 4 bases, with 13 bases spanning the gap. Germline V gives CDR1 MNHEY, CDR2 SMNVEV (reference sequence). This CDR3 spans 14 amino acids. The CDR3 loop reads CASSLSGLYNEQFF. As DNA, the CDR3 is TGTGCCAGCAGCCTCTCCGGGTTGTACAATGAGCAGTTCTTC.

This chain connects TRBV6-6 to TRBJ2-2, with D tentatively TRBD1 or TRBD2 (5 bases each). Trimming stripped 2 bases from V and 7 bases from J, with 11 bases between. CDR3 size: 14 residues. The V gene's germline CDR1 is MNHNY and CDR2 SVGAGI (reference sequence). The CDR3 region has the DNA TGTGCCAGCAGTTACGTGAGGGGCGTCGGGGAGCTGTTTTTT. Amino acids: CASSYVRGVGELFF.

This sequence joins TRBV19 and TRBJ2-7; D is ambiguous. From germline, CDR1 is LNHDA and CDR2 SQIVND (reference sequence). Trimming took 4 bases from V and 2 from J, leaving 9 bases between them. There are 13 residues in the CDR3. DNA for the CDR3: TGTGCCAGTAGTACCAGGAACGCCTACGAGCAGTACTTC. Translated, it gives CASSTRNAYEQYF. Full variable domain (rest looked up from reference TRBV19 and TRBJ2-7): DGGITQSPKYLFRKEGQNVTLSCEQNLNHDAMYWYRQDPGQGLRLIYYSQIVNDFQKGDIAEGYSVSREKKESFPLTVTSAQKNPTAFYLCASSTRNAYEQYFGPGTRLTVT.

CDR3: CASSLEALNEQFF. The CDR3 DNA reads TGTGCCAGCAGCTTGGAGGCCCTCAATGAGCAGTTCTTC. This sequence joins TRBV5-4 and TRBJ2-1; D is undetermined. The CDR3 is 13 residues long. The V end lost 0 bases, the J end lost 6 bases, and 7 bases lay between the germline ends. Germline assignment: CDR1 SGHNT and CDR2 YYREEE (reference sequence).